The rows below give T cell receptor beta chains drawn from one sample of a study of T cell responses to AZD1222 COVID-19 vaccine. TCRdb's table, derived via immunoSEQ multiplex PCR, lists solely in-frame clones and lacks some. The sample holds 75,000 to 85,000 clones, under 90% seen once. The sequenced sample was peripheral blood, obtained 28 days after the second AZD1222 dose. The receptor set was obtained from an adult who received the AZD1222 COVID-19 vaccine. CDR3s leave out the opening cysteine and the closing phenylalanine or tryptophan. Clone size, where shown, is once, few, many, or a class for clones that have expanded.

cdr3_length: 11; clone_size: -; v_call: TRBV20-1; j_call: TRBJ2-7; cdr3_aa: SASSRGSTEQY
cdr3_length: 10; clone_size: -; v_call: TRBV28; j_call: TRBJ1-1; cdr3_aa: ASLKSDTEAF
cdr3_length: 12; clone_size: few; v_call: TRBV30; j_call: TRBJ2-7; cdr3_aa: AWSRGQGEYEQY
cdr3_length: 15; clone_size: -; v_call: TRBV18; j_call: TRBJ1-6; cdr3_aa: ASSPLAALGDNSPLH
cdr3_length: 13; clone_size: -; v_call: TRBV5-4; j_call: TRBJ1-2; cdr3_aa: ASSNTGLVNYGYT
cdr3_length: 12; clone_size: once; v_call: TRBV6-5; j_call: TRBJ2-4; cdr3_aa: ASTLEHAKNIQY
cdr3_length: 12; clone_size: once; v_call: TRBV15; j_call: TRBJ2-7; cdr3_aa: ATSSYGQTYEQY
cdr3_length: 13; clone_size: once; v_call: TRBV6-1; j_call: TRBJ2-1; cdr3_aa: ASSDLGTTGNEQF
cdr3_length: 13; clone_size: once; v_call: TRBV28; j_call: TRBJ1-5; cdr3_aa: ASSLDTYSNQPQH
cdr3_length: 11; clone_size: few; v_call: TRBV6-2/TRBV6-3; j_call: TRBJ1-1; cdr3_aa: ASSRVQGTEAF
cdr3_length: 9; clone_size: -; v_call: TRBV20-1; j_call: TRBJ1-1; cdr3_aa: SAIMNTEAF
cdr3_length: 12; clone_size: -; v_call: TRBV28; j_call: TRBJ1-3; cdr3_aa: ASSQGGSGNTIY
cdr3_length: 14; clone_size: -; v_call: TRBV4-2; j_call: TRBJ2-3; cdr3_aa: ASSQELAGMADTQY
cdr3_length: 14; clone_size: -; v_call: TRBV25-1; j_call: TRBJ1-1; cdr3_aa: ASSGPFGDPGNEAF
cdr3_length: 11; clone_size: -; v_call: TRBV2; j_call: TRBJ2-1; cdr3_aa: ASGRDIYNEQF
cdr3_length: 12; clone_size: -; v_call: TRBV12-5; j_call: TRBJ2-1; cdr3_aa: ASGSGVGPNEQF
cdr3_length: 11; clone_size: few; v_call: TRBV9; j_call: TRBJ1-5; cdr3_aa: ASSVGEVQPQH
cdr3_length: 11; clone_size: -; v_call: TRBV6-5; j_call: TRBJ1-1; cdr3_aa: ASRLQGNTEAF
cdr3_length: 13; clone_size: -; v_call: TRBV9; j_call: TRBJ2-6; cdr3_aa: ASSVGGTGANVLT
cdr3_length: 14; clone_size: -; v_call: TRBV5-8; j_call: TRBJ1-5; cdr3_aa: ASSTNGGLFSAPQH
cdr3_length: 9; clone_size: -; v_call: TRBV7-9; j_call: TRBJ1-2; cdr3_aa: ASSLGALYT
cdr3_length: 11; clone_size: few; v_call: TRBV3-1/TRBV3-2; j_call: TRBJ1-5; cdr3_aa: ASSLQVNQPQH
cdr3_length: 12; clone_size: -; v_call: TRBV3-1/TRBV3-2; j_call: TRBJ2-7; cdr3_aa: ASRQSGGADEQY